This T cell receptor (beta chain) is drawn from a study of cytomegalovirus exposure and HLA in healthy donors. Overall study context: There were a few hundred genotyped donors. Of these, 81% fell in the genetic ancestry cluster associated with self-reported Caucasian donors.

Researchers ran the PCR with 60 Vbeta and 13 Jbeta primers. TCRdb's copy holds only in-frame clones and misses some; the assay was immunoSEQ multiplex PCR. Its table records under 200,000 clones. V lost 5 bases and J 4 bases, leaving 17 bases between the germline ends. CDR3 length: 15 residues. From germline, CDR1 is PRHDT and CDR2 FYEKMQ (reference sequence). The chain has TRBV13 and TRBJ1-2; D is undetermined. Specimen: PBMCs. The receptor comes from a man aged 30 to 45 in good health and CMV-seronegative. The CDR3 reads CASSVRGGGTYGYTF. The CDR3 region has the DNA TGTGCCAGCAGCGTACGGGGTGGAGGCACCTATGGCTACACCTTC.